The subject of this entry is one TCR beta chain. What this receptor recognizes is not known. No base quality information exists; no much larger clone differs at one position. TCRbeta CDR3 regions were amplified from genomic DNA by means of the immunoSEQ Assay, a bias-controlled multiplex PCR. The study's processing was this. The number of nucleated cells in each sample was estimated by amplification of reference gene primers within the assay. Sequence reads were collapsed and filtered to measure the absolute abundance of every unique TCRbeta CDR3 rearrangement. For each sample, productive Simpson clonality was calculated as the square root of Simpson's diversity index over productive rearrangements. Entries here come from immuneACCESS through TCRdb and include only in-frame sequences with V and J called. Some clones fail to appear in such tables; in the studies checked, an unresolved V gene covers under half of the shortfall, and the cause of the remainder is unknown. The DNA was the basis for D and trimming; V, J and clone size are from that table. The sample yields about 220,000 clones; about 86% were counted once. 3% of the sample is in the top ten clones.

Samples from volunteer blood donors who had recovered from COVID-19 were contributed by a second Seattle source. Collaborating institutions collected whole blood in K2EDTA tubes following their own protocols. For TCRbeta analysis, collaborator samples were shipped as frozen whole blood, as isolated PBMCs, or as DNA extracted from either sample type. The germline V gene sets CDR1 to SNHLY and CDR2 to FYNNEI. The CDR3 covers 15 residues, taking in both the cysteine and the phenylalanine. CDR3 DNA is the only sequence kept; it has 45 bases, read in frame from the first base. The germline V end is reduced by 5 bases and the J end by 2 bases; junction bases left unmatched: 5. This specimen comes from a study of blood T cell repertoires in COVID-19 (dated by TCRdb to 2018 to 2020). Some background on the complete study: The collaborator samples originated in the United States, Italy and Spain and spanned the acute and convalescent phases of COVID-19. The material from the prospective study consisted of cDNA or gDNA derived from T cells, B-cell-depleted T cells, or PBMCs. Deeply sampled blood TCRbeta repertoires from subjects exposed to, actively infected with, or recovered from COVID-19 were included in the dataset. A freely available public database, intended as a resource for researchers studying the immune response to SARS-CoV-2, is where the repertoires were released. Samples came from the ongoing ImmuneRACE study (first 160 participants) plus 1,254 subjects from 6 global collaborators. A de-identified subject ID, COVID-19 status, age in years and sex were almost always included in the sample metadata. Where available, HLA class I and class II types were obtained from metadata supplied by the sample provider rather than from assay-based typing.

Findings and caveats that apply to the study as a whole: Clinical and demographic metadata were provided uncurated, with the amount varying by source and participant.

The TCR comes from a woman in her twenties or thirties who had recovered from COVID-19. The chain is made from TRBV2 and TRBJ2-5; 10 middle bases align to TRBD1. Sequenced: peripheral blood. The bases are TGTGCCAGCAGTCCCGGGACAGGGGTACAAGAGACCCAGTACTTC. It translates as CASSPGTGVQETQYF.